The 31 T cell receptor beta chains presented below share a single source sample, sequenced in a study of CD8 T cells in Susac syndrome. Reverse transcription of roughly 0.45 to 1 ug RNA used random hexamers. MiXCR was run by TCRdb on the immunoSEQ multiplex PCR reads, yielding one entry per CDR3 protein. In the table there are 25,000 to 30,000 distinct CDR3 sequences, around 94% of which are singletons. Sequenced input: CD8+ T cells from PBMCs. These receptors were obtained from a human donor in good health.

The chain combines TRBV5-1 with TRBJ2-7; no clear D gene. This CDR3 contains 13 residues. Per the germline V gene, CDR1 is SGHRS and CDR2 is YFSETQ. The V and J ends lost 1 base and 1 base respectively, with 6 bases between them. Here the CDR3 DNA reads TGCGCCAGCAGCTTGTTGGGGTCCTACGAGCAGTACTTC. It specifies CASSLLGSYEQYF. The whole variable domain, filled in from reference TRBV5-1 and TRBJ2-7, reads KAGVTQTPRYLIKTRGQQVTLSCSPISGHRSVSWYQQTPGQGLQFLFEYFSETQRNKGNFPGRFSGRQFSNSRSEMNVSTLELGDSALYLCASSLLGSYEQYFGPGTRLTVT.

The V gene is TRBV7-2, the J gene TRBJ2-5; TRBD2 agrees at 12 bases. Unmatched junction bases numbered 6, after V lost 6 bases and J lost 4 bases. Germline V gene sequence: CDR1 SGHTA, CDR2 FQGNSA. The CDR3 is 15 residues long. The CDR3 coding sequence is TGTGCCAGCAGTTCTAGCGGGGGGGCAGGAGAGACCCAGTACTTC. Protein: CASSSSGGAGETQYF. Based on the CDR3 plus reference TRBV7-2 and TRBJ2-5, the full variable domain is GAGVSQSPSNKVTEKGKDVELRCDPISGHTALYWYRQSLGQGLEFLIYFQGNSAPDKSGLPSDRFSAERTGGSVSTLTIQRTQQEDSAVYLCASSSSGGAGETQYFGPGTRLLVL.

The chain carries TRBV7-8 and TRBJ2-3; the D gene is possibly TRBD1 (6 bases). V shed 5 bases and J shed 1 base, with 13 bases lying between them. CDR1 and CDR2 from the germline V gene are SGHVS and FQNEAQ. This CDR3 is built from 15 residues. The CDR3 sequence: CASSPLTGRTDTQYF. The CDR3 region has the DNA TGTGCCAGCAGCCCCCTGACAGGCCGCACAGATACGCAGTATTTT.

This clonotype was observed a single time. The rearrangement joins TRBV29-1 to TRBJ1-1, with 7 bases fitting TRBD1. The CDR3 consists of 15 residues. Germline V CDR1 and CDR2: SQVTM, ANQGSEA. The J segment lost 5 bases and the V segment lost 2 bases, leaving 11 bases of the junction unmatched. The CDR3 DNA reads TGCAGCGTTGAAAGAGGGGCAGGGGGTTGGACTGAAGCTTTCTTT. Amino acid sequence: CSVERGAGGWTEAFF.

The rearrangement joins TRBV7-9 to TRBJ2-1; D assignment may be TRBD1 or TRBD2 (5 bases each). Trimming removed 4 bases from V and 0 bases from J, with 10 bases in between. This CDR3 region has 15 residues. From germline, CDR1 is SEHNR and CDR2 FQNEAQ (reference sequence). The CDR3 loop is CASSSGSDSYNEQFF. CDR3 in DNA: TGTGCCAGCAGCTCAGGGAGCGACTCCTACAATGAGCAGTTCTTC.

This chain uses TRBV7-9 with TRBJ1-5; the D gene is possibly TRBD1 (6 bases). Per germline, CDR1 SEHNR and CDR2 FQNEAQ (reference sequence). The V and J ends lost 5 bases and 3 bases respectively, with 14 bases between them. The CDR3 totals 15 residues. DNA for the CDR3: TGTGCCAGCAGCCCCACCGGGGGCTACAATCAGCCCCAGCATTTT. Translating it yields CASSPTGGYNQPQHF.

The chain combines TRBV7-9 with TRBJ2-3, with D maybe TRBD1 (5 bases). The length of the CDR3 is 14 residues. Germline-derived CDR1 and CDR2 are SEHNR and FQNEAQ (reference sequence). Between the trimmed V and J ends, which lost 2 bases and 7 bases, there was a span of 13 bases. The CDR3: CASSLKIRTNTQYF. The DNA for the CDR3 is TGTGCCAGCAGCTTAAAGATTAGGACAAATACGCAGTATTTT. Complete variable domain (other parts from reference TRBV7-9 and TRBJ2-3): DTGVSQNPRHKITKRGQNVTFRCDPISEHNRLYWYRQTLGQGPEFLTYFQNEAQLEKSRLLSDRFSAERPKGSFSTLEIQRTEQGDSAMYLCASSLKIRTNTQYFGPGTRLTVL.

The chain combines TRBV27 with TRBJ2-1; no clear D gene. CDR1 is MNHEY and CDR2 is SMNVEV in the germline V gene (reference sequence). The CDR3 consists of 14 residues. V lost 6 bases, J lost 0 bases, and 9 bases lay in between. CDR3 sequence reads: CASSWRSSYNEQFF. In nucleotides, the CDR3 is TGTGCCAGCAGCTGGCGAAGCTCCTACAATGAGCAGTTCTTC.

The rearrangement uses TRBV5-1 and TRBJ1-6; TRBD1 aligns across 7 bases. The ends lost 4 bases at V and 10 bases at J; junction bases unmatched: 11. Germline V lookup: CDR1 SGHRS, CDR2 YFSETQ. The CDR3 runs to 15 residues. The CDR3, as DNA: TGCGCCAGCAGCGTCGGACGGTCCAGGGGGTCACCCCTCCACTTT. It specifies CASSVGRSRGSPLHF.

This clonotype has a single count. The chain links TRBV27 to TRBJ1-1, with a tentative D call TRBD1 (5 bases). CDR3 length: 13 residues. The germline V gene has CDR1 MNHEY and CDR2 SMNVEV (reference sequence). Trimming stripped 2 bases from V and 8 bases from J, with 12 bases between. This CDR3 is CASSLAPGIEAFF. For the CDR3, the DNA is TGTGCCAGCAGTTTAGCCCCAGGGATCGAAGCTTTCTTT.

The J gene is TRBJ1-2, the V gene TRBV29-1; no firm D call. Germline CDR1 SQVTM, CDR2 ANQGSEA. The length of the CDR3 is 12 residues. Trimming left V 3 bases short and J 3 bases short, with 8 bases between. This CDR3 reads CSVEEDYYGYTF. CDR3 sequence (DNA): TGCAGCGTTGAGGAGGACTACTATGGCTACACCTTC.

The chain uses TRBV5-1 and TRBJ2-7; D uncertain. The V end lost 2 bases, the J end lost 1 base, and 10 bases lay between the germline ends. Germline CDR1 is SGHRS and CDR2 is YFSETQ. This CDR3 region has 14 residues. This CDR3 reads CASSFSSTSYEQYF. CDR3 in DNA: TGCGCCAGCAGCTTCTCGAGCACTTCCTACGAGCAGTACTTC. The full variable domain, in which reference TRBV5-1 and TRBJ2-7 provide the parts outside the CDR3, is KAGVTQTPRYLIKTRGQQVTLSCSPISGHRSVSWYQQTPGQGLQFLFEYFSETQRNKGNFPGRFSGRQFSNSRSEMNVSTLELGDSALYLCASSFSSTSYEQYFGPGTRLTVT.

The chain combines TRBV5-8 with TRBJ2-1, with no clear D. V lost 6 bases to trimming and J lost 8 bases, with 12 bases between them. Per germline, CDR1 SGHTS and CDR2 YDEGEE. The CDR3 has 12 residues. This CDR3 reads CASNLGVDEQFF. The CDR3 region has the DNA TGTGCCAGCAACCTTGGGGTGGATGAGCAGTTCTTC.

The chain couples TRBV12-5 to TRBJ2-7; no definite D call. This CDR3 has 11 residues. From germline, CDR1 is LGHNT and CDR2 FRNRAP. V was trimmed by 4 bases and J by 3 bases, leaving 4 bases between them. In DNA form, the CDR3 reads TGTGCTAGTGGTTCGGGCTACGAGCAGTACTTC. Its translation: CASGSGYEQYF.

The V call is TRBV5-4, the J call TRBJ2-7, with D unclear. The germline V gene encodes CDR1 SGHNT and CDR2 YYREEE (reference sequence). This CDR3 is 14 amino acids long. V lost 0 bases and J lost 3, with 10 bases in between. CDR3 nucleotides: TGTGCCAGCAGCTTGGGGGGTATAGGCTACGAGCAGTACTTC. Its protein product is CASSLGGIGYEQYF.

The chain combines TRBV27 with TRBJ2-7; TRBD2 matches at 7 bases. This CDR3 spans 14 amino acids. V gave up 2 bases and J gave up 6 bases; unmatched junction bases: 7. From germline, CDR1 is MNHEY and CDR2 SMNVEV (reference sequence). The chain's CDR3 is CASSLRGGRFEQYF. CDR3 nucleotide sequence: TGTGCCAGCAGTTTACGCGGGGGACGATTCGAGCAGTACTTC.

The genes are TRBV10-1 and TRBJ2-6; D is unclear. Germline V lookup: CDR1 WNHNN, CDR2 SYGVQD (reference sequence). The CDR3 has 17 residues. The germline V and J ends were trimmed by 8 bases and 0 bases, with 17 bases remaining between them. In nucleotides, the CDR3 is TGCGCCAGCCCCCCAGGCAGTTATGACTCTGGGGCCAACGTCCTGACTTTC. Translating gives CASPPGSYDSGANVLTF.

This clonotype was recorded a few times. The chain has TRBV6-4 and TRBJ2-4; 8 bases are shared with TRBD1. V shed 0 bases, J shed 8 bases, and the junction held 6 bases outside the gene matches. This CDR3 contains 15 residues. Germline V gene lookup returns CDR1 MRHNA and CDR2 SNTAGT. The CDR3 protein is CASSDSGQGADIQYF. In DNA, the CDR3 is TGTGCCAGCAGTGACTCTGGGCAGGGGGCTGACATTCAGTACTTC.

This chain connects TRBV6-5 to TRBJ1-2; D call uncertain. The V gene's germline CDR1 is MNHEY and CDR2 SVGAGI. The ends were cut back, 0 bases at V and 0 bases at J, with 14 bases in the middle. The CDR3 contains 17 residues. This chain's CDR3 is CASSYSTQPYSNYGYTF. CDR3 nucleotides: TGTGCCAGCAGTTACTCGACTCAACCTTACTCTAACTATGGCTACACCTTC.

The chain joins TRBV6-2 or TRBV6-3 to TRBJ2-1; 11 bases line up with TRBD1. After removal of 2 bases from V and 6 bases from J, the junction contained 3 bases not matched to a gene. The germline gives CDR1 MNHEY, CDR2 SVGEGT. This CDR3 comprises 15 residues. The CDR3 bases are TGTGCCAGCAGTTACGCCGGGACAGGGGGCAATGAGCAGTTCTTC. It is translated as CASSYAGTGGNEQFF.

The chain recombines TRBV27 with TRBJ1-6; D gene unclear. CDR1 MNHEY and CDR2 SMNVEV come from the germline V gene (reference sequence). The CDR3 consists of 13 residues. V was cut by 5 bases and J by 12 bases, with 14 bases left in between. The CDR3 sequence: CASSPAGSRPLHF. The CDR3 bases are TGTGCCAGCAGTCCTGCGGGCTCGAGACCCCTCCACTTT.

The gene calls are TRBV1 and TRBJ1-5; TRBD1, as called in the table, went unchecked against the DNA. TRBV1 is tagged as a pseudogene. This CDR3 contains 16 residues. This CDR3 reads CTSSQEKDRATQPQHF. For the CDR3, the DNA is TGCACCAGCAGCCAAGAAAAGGACAGGGCGACTCAGCCCCAGCATTTT.

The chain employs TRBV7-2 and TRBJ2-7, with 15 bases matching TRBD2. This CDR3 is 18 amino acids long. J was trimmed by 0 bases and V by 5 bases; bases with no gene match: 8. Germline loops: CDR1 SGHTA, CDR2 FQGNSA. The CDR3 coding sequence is TGTGCCAGCAGCCCGGGACTAGCGGGGGGCCTATTCTCCTACGAGCAGTACTTC. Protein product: CASSPGLAGGLFSYEQYF.

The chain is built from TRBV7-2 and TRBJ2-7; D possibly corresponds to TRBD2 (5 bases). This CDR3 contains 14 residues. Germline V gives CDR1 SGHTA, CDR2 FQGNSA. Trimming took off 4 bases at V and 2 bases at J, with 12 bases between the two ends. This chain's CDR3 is CASSSTGIAYEQYF. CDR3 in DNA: TGTGCCAGCAGCTCTACCGGGATTGCCTACGAGCAGTACTTC.

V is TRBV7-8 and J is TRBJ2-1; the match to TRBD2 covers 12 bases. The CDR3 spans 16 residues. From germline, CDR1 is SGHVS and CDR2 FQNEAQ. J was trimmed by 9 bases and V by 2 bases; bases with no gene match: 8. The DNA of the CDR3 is TGTGCCAGCAGCTTAAGCCCTAGCGGGGGGGCGGGTGAGCAGTTCTTC. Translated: CASSLSPSGGAGEQFF.

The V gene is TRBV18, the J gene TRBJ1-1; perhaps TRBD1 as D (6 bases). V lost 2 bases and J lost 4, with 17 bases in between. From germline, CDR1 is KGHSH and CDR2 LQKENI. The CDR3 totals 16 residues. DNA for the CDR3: TGTGCCAGCTCACCAAATGGACAGCGAGGGGTCACTGAAGCTTTCTTT. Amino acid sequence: CASSPNGQRGVTEAFF.

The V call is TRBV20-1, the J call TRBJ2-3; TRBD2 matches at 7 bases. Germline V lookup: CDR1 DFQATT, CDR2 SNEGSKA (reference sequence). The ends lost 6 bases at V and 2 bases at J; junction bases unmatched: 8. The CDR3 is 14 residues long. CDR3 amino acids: CSADPSGTTDTQYF. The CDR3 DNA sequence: TGCAGTGCAGACCCTAGCGGTACCACAGATACGCAGTATTTT.

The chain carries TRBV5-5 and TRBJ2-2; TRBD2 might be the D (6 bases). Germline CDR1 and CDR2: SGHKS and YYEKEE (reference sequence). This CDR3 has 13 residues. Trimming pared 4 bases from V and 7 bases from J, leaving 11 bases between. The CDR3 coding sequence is TGTGCCAGCAGCGTTTCTAGCGTCGGGGAGCTGTTTTTT. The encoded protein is CASSVSSVGELFF.

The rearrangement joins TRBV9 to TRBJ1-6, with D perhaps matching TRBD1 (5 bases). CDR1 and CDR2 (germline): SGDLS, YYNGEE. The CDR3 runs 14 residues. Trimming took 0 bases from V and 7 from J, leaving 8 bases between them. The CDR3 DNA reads TGTGCCAGCAGCGTAGTTGACAGAAATTCACCCCTCCACTTT. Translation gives CASSVVDRNSPLHF.

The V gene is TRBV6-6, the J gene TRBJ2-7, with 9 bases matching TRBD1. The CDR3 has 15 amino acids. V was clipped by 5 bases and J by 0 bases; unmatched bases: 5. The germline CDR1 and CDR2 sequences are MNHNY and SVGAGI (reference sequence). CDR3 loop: CASSQGTGSSYEQYF. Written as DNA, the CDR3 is TGTGCCAGCAGTCAAGGGACAGGGAGCTCCTACGAGCAGTACTTC.

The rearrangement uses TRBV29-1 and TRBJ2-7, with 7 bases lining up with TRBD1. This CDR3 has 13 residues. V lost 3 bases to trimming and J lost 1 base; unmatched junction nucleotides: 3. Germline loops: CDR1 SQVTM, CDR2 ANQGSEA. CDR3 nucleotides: TGCAGCGTTGAGACAGGGAAATCCTACGAGCAGTACTTC. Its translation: CSVETGKSYEQYF.